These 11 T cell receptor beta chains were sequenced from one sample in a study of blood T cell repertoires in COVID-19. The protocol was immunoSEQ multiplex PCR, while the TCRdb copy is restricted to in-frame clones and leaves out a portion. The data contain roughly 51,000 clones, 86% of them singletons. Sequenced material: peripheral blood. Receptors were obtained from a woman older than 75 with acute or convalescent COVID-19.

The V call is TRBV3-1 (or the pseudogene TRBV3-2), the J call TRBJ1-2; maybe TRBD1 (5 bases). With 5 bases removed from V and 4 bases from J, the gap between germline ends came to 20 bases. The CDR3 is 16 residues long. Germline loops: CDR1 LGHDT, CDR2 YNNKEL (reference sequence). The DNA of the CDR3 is TGTGCCAGCAGCTCTATTTCTTTAGGACAAGGCTATGGCTACACCTTC. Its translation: CASSSISLGQGYGYTF.

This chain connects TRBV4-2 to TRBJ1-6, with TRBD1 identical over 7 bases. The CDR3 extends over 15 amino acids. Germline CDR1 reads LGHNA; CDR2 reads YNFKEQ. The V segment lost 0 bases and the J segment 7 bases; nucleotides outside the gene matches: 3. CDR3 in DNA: TGTGCCAGCAGCCAAGAATGGACAGGCAATTCACCCCTCCACTTT. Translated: CASSQEWTGNSPLHF.

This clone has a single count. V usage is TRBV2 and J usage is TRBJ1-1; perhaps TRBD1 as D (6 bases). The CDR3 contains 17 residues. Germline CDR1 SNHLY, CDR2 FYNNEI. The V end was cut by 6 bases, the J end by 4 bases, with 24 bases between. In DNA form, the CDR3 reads TGTGCCAGCAGGCCCCAGGGGATTCCTACTGTGGGCACTGAAGCTTTCTTT. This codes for CASRPQGIPTVGTEAFF.

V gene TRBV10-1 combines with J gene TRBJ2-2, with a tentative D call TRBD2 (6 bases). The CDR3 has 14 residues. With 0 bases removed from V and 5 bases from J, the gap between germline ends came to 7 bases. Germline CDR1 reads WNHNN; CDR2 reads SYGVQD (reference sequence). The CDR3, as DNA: TGCGCCAGCAGTGAGTCGGGGAGGACCGGGGAGCTGTTTTTT. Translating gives CASSESGRTGELFF.

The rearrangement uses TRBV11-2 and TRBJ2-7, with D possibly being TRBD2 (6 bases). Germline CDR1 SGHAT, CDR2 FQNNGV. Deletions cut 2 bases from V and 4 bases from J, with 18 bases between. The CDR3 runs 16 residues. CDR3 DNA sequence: TGTGCCAGCAGCTTACGGGTTAGCGGCCTTGATTACGAGCAGTACTTC. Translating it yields CASSLRVSGLDYEQYF.

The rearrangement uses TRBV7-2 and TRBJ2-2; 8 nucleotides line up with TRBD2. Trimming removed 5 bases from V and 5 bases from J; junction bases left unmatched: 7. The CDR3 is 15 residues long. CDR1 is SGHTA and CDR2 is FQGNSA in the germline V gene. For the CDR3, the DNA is TGTGCCAGCAGCCGCGGGGGGCCGACGACCGGGGAGCTGTTTTTT. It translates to CASSRGGPTTGELFF.

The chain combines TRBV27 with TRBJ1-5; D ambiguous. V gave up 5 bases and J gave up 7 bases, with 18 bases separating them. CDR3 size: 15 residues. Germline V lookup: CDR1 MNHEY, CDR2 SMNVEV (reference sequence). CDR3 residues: CASSPGIIIGQPQHF. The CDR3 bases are TGTGCCAGCAGTCCTGGTATCATAATCGGGCAGCCCCAGCATTTT.

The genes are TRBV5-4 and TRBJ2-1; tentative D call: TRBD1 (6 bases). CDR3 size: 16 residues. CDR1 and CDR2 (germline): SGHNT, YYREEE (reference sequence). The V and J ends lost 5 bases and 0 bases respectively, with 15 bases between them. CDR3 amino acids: CASRARTDISYNEQFF. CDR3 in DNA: TGTGCCAGCAGGGCCCGGACAGACATCTCCTACAATGAGCAGTTCTTC.

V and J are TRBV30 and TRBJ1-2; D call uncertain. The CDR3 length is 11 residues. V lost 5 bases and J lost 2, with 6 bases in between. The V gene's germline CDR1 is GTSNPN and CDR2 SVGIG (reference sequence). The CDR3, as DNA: TGTGCCTGGGGATCGAACTATGGCTACACCTTC. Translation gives CAWGSNYGYTF.

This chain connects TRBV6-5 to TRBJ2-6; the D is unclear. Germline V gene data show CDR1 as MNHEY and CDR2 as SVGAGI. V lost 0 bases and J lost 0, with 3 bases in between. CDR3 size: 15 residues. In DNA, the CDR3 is TGTGCCAGCAGTTACTCAGCCTCTGGGGCCAACGTCCTGACTTTC. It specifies CASSYSASGANVLTF.

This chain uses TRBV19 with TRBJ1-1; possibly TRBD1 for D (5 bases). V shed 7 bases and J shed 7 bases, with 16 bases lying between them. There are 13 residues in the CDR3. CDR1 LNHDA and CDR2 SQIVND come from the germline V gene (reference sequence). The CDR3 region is CASTAANRGEAFF. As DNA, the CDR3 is TGTGCCAGTACCGCCGCAAATAGGGGTGAAGCTTTCTTT.